Listed below are T cell receptor beta chains from one sample, sequenced in a study of breast tumors, draining lymph nodes, adjacent tissues. In TCRdb, the multiplex PCR reads were re-called with MiXCR into one record per CDR3 protein. The repertoire holds 150,000 or so distinct CDR3 sequences, with around 33% as singletons. Sample: axillary lymph node tissue. The receptors come from a female donor with breast cancer. Some clones in this sample may be carry-over from other donors' samples. CDR3s include the opening cysteine and the closing phenylalanine or tryptophan. Clone size, where shown, is once, few, many, or a class for clones that have expanded.

v_call,clone_size,j_call,cdr3_aa
TRBV7-9,many,TRBJ1-4,CASSLLGQGDEKLFF
TRBV5-1,many,TRBJ2-7,CASSLDGILTEQYF
TRBV7-2,NA,TRBJ1-1,CASSSRQELNTEAFF
TRBV6-1,many,TRBJ1-2,CASSPGGGRPYGYTF
TRBV2,many,TRBJ2-7,CASAPGPGGVYF
TRBV29-1,many,TRBJ2-2,CSVGPDYSGTGELFF
TRBV3-1,few,TRBJ1-3,CPSSQGTGGRNTIYF
TRBV29-1,NA,TRBJ1-2,CSVDAGPHDYTF
TRBV24-1,NA,TRBJ1-5,CATSATEANQPQHF
TRBV7-3,many,TRBJ2-3,CASSLRSPSGRTDTQYF
TRBV30,many,TRBJ2-7,CASTGATYEQYF
TRBV4-2,NA,TRBJ2-1,CASSQEGGASYNEQFF
TRBV3-1,many,TRBJ2-7,CASSPPRAGLRRSYEQYF
TRBV9,many,TRBJ2-3,CASSVGTTSTDTQYF
TRBV6-1,NA,TRBJ2-7,CASSLDRGNEQYF
TRBV5-5,NA,TRBJ1-5,CASSFGTGVGNQPQHF
TRBV20-1,once,TRBJ2-5,CSANPGGIHQTQYF
TRBV20-1,NA,TRBJ2-3,CSAASGRDTDTQYF
TRBV13,many,TRBJ1-2,CASSPQLQGGYGYTF
TRBV9,many,TRBJ2-7,CASSVGFLTYEQYF
TRBV12-3/TRBV12-4,NA,TRBJ1-4,CASSRPRGQGASSTNEKLFF
TRBV2,many,TRBJ1-2,CAGGTGAYGYTF
TRBV3-1,many,TRBJ2-7,CASSLTEEQYF
TRBV12-3/TRBV12-4,once,TRBJ2-7,CANSFGRYEQYF
TRBV28,NA,TRBJ1-5,CASSVPGTRNQPQHF
TRBV14,many,TRBJ2-5,CASSRLRTSDAQETQYF
TRBV6-5,few,TRBJ2-1,CASRHLAGASYNEQFF
TRBV30,NA,TRBJ2-7,CAWSVRDRPLEQYF
TRBV10-3,NA,TRBJ2-7,CAISAPLATSYEQYF
TRBV4-1,NA,TRBJ2-1,CASSLSASSYNEQSF
TRBV27,many,TRBJ2-3,CASSSRDRNTDTQYF
TRBV29-1,many,TRBJ2-5,CSVVWWTVSPFGETQYF
TRBV28,many,TRBJ2-5,CASSAGGVGETQYF
TRBV24-1,many,TRBJ2-3,CATSDTTSGRWDTQYF
TRBV7-9,many,TRBJ2-1,CASSLDQAGGPISFEQFF
TRBV28,many,TRBJ2-2,CASSPRDSYTGELFF
TRBV12-3/TRBV12-4,many,TRBJ2-7,CASSFTGGPSYEQYF
TRBV4-1,many,TRBJ2-2,CASSLIKEGDGELFF
TRBV5-1,many,TRBJ2-7,CASSRESYEQYF
TRBV11-3,NA,TRBJ2-7,CASSQGAASEQYF